One sample yielded the 24 T cell receptor beta chains listed below, sequenced in a study of identical twins' blood T cells. TCRdb used MiXCR to reprocess the 5' RACE reads, holding one entry per CDR3 protein. The table lists 300,000 to 400,000 distinct CDR3 sequences, around 30% of them singletons, with about 6% in the top ten. Sample: PBMCs. These receptors were taken from a woman aged 18 to 55 in good health.

This clonotype was detected a few times. The genes are TRBV11-1 and TRBJ1-3, with a possible D match to TRBD1 (6 bases). V was pared by 5 bases and J by 2 bases, with 10 bases between. This CDR3 comprises 14 residues. Germline CDR1 and CDR2: SGHAT and FQDESV (reference sequence). CDR3 residues: CASSHRTAGNTIYF. CDR3 DNA sequence: TGTGCCAGCAGCCACCGGACAGCTGGAAACACCATATATTTT.

The chain links TRBV5-6 to TRBJ2-3; D is ambiguous. With 4 bases removed from V and 0 bases from J, the gap between germline ends came to 12 bases. Looked up from germline, CDR1 is SGHDT and CDR2 is YYEEEE. The CDR3 contains 15 residues. The CDR3 reads CASSQTVTSTDTQYF. In nucleotides, the CDR3 is TGTGCCAGCAGCCAAACAGTTACTAGCACAGATACGCAGTATTTT.

The J gene is TRBJ1-1, the V gene TRBV6-6; D remains unclear. Looked up from germline, CDR1 is MNHNY and CDR2 is SVGAGI (reference sequence). Trimming left V 2 bases short and J 11 bases short, with 15 bases between. The CDR3 has 13 amino acids. The CDR3 protein is CASSYPDNRAAFF. For the CDR3, the DNA is TGTGCCAGCAGTTACCCCGACAACCGGGCCGCTTTCTTT.

A word on this clonotype: A much larger clone is a single base away; this may be a read error. The rearrangement links TRBV19 to TRBJ1-5, with 7 bases that match TRBD1. With the DNA end fitting TRBJ2-3 better, the J assignment may be wrong. Germline CDR1 LNHDA, CDR2 SQIVND (reference sequence). The CDR3 contains 16 residues. The CDR3 DNA sequence: TGTGCCAGTAGTCCCCGGGGAAGGGGGCAAAATCAGCCCCAGTATTTT. The encoded protein is CASSPRGRGQNQPQYF.

This clonotype occurred many times. The rearrangement uses TRBV20-1 and TRBJ2-2; D remains ambiguous. The length of the CDR3 is 13 residues. V lost 0 bases and J 6 bases, leaving 8 bases between the germline ends. Germline lookup yields CDR1 DFQATT and CDR2 SNEGSKA (reference sequence). The CDR3 here is CSARDTDPGELFF. The DNA for the CDR3 is TGCAGTGCTAGAGATACTGACCCCGGGGAGCTGTTTTTT.

This clonotype was counted only a few times. The CDR3 nucleotides read TGTGCCATCAGTGACGCGCAGGGACCGCCCCAGCATTTT. Residues: CAISDAQGPPQHF. The chain couples TRBV10-3 to TRBJ1-5; D may be TRBD1 (5 bases). Germline CDR1 reads ENHRY; CDR2 reads SYGVKD. Trimming took off 3 bases at V and 9 bases at J, with 12 bases between the two ends. The CDR3 is made up of 13 amino acids.

The V call is TRBV10-3, the J call TRBJ2-2; 9 nucleotides agree with TRBD2. In germline, CDR1 is ENHRY, CDR2 SYGVKD. V trimming: 6 bases; J trimming: 5 bases; junction bases outside the gene matches: 10. The CDR3 is 16 amino acids. CDR3 in DNA: TGTGCCATCAGGAGACACGGGACTAGCACGACCGGGGAGCTGTTTTTT. Protein product: CAIRRHGTSTTGELFF.

The table lists this clonotype with a few counts. V is TRBV7-8 and J is TRBJ1-6, with 7 nucleotides matching TRBD1. This CDR3 spans 14 amino acids. Germline V CDR1 and CDR2: SGHVS, FQNEAQ. The V and J ends lost 5 bases and 7 bases, in that order; junction bases with no gene match: 5. The CDR3 spells CASSRDRANSPLHF. The DNA for the CDR3 is TGTGCCAGCAGCAGAGACAGGGCCAATTCACCCCTCCACTTT. Variable domain in full (rest from reference TRBV7-8 and TRBJ1-6): GAGVSQSPRYKVAKRGQDVALRCDPISGHVSLFWYQQALGQGPEFLTYFQNEAQLDKSGLPSDRFFAERPEGSVSTLKIQRTQQEDSAVYLCASSRDRANSPLHFGNGTRLTVT.

The chain couples TRBV7-9 to TRBJ1-1; D remains ambiguous. The germline gives CDR1 SEHNR, CDR2 FQNEAQ (reference sequence). With 2 bases removed from V and 8 bases from J, the gap between germline ends came to 6 bases. This CDR3 comprises 11 residues. The CDR3 coding sequence is TGTGCCAGCAGCTTAATGGAGGAAGCTTTCTTT. It is translated as CASSLMEEAFF.

This clonotype was seen more than once but under ten times. V gene TRBV20-1 combines with J gene TRBJ1-5, with 9 positions matching TRBD1. V dropped 3 bases and J dropped 4; count of bases not matched to a gene: 7. The CDR3 is 15 residues long. The germline CDR1 and CDR2 sequences are DFQATT and SNEGSKA (reference sequence). The CDR3: CSASPGTGLNQPQHF. Written as DNA, the CDR3 is TGCAGTGCTAGCCCCGGGACAGGGCTAAATCAGCCCCAGCATTTT.

Only a few counts were recorded for this clonotype. The chain couples TRBV10-3 to TRBJ1-1; 8 nucleotides agree with TRBD1. CDR3 size: 17 residues. The germline V gene encodes CDR1 ENHRY and CDR2 SYGVKD. The V segment lost 0 bases and the J segment 6 bases; nucleotides outside the gene matches: 12. CDR3 bases: TGTGCCATCAGTGAGTCCCAGGCAGGGGGCTTACGGGCTGAAGCTTTCTTT. Its protein is CAISESQAGGLRAEAFF.

This clonotype was found many times. This sequence joins TRBV28 and TRBJ2-2; the D is unclear. The germline V gene has CDR1 MDHEN and CDR2 SYDVKM. The CDR3 runs to 14 residues. V lost 4 bases to trimming and J lost 5 bases, with 11 bases between them. The CDR3 bases are TGTGCCAGCAGTTCTCGAACCGGGACCGGGGAGCTGTTTTTT. The encoded protein is CASSSRTGTGELFF.

This clonotype was recorded a few times. The chain carries TRBV4-3 and TRBJ2-7; 7 bases are shared with TRBD1. With 4 bases clipped from V and 0 bases from J, the junction kept 3 bases outside the gene matches. Germline V gives CDR1 LGHNA, CDR2 YSLEER. The CDR3 is 14 amino acids. The CDR3 DNA reads TGCGCCAGCAGCCGAGGGACAGACTCCTACGAGCAGTACTTC. Residues: CASSRGTDSYEQYF.

This clonotype showed up just a few times. The chain employs TRBV20-1 and TRBJ2-1; unclear D gene. CDR3 size: 12 residues. Looked up from germline, CDR1 is DFQATT and CDR2 is SNEGSKA (reference sequence). Trimming removed 3 bases from V and 12 bases from J, with 15 bases in between. CDR3 in amino acids: CSASRDQLRQFF. The CDR3, as DNA: TGCAGTGCTAGCCGCGATCAGTTGCGGCAGTTCTTC.

The chain joins TRBV20-1 to TRBJ2-2; unclear D gene. V was clipped by 6 bases and J by 7 bases, with 15 bases between them. Looked up from germline, CDR1 is DFQATT and CDR2 is SNEGSKA (reference sequence). The CDR3 has 13 residues. In DNA form, the CDR3 reads TGCAGTGCCCCTAAATTGGTTAACGGGGAGCTGTTTTTT. Encoded protein: CSAPKLVNGELFF.

This clonotype was recorded a few times. In DNA form, the CDR3 reads TGTGCCAGCAACTCTTGGAGCTCCTACAATGAGCAGTTCTTC. This gives the protein CASNSWSSYNEQFF. V gene TRBV6-1 combines with J gene TRBJ2-1, with D hard to call. CDR3 length: 14 residues. Trimming cost V 7 bases and J 0 bases, with 10 bases left between them. Germline values: CDR1 MNHNS, CDR2 SASEGT.

This clonotype was detected many times. CDR3 region: CASSDPGKAQHF. The DNA for the CDR3 is TGTGCCAGCAGTGATCCAGGGAAAGCCCAGCATTTT. The rearrangement uses TRBV6-2 or TRBV6-3 and TRBJ1-5, with TRBD1 as a possible D gene (5 bases). The V gene's germline CDR1 is MNHEY and CDR2 SVGEGT. V was pared by 5 bases and J by 11 bases, with 13 bases between. The CDR3 length is 12 residues.

This clonotype was seen a handful of times. The V call is TRBV7-9, the J call TRBJ1-3; D perhaps matches TRBD1 (5 bases). There are 14 residues in the CDR3. V lost 7 bases and J 2 bases, leaving 12 bases between the germline ends. CDR1 and CDR2 from the germline V gene are SEHNR and FQNEAQ (reference sequence). The CDR3 bases are TGTGCCAGCACCTTGACAGTAGCTGGAAACACCATATATTTT. Residues: CASTLTVAGNTIYF. Variable domain in full (rest from reference TRBV7-9 and TRBJ1-3): DTGVSQNPRHKITKRGQNVTFRCDPISEHNRLYWYRQTLGQGPEFLTYFQNEAQLEKSRLLSDRFSAERPKGSFSTLEIQRTEQGDSAMYLCASTLTVAGNTIYFGEGSWLTVV.

The V gene is TRBV19, the J gene TRBJ2-3; no firm D call. The CDR3 has 14 amino acids. Trimming left V 11 bases short and J 2 bases short, with 17 bases between. Germline CDR1 is LNHDA and CDR2 is SQIVND (reference sequence). CDR3 sequence: CASKGERLTDTQYF. The CDR3 DNA reads TGTGCCTCAAAAGGCGAACGGCTCACAGATACGCAGTATTTT.

On this clonotype: A clone one base away is much larger, so this may be a read error. The conserved closing phenylalanine or tryptophan is absent in this CDR3, likely reflecting a read error. The gene calls are TRBV7-7 and TRBJ2-5; D unresolved. Germline-derived CDR1 and CDR2 are SSHAT and FNYEAQ (reference sequence). The CDR3 is made up of 11 amino acids. The CDR3 DNA is TGTGCTAGCAGCCCCCGAGAGACCCAGTACCTC. Amino acid sequence: CASSPRETQYL.

This clonotype was counted a few times. The chain carries TRBV6-6 and TRBJ1-5; possibly TRBD1 for D (6 bases). The CDR3 loop spans 17 amino acids. Germline V CDR1 and CDR2: MNHNY, SVGAGI (reference sequence). V was pared by 6 bases and J by 0 bases, with 18 bases between. The CDR3 here is CASSLRTALYSNQPQHF. As DNA, the CDR3 is TGTGCCAGCAGCCTCCGGACAGCCCTTTATAGCAATCAGCCCCAGCATTTT.

This chain connects TRBV6-5 to TRBJ1-4, with D tentatively TRBD1 (5 bases). CDR1 and CDR2 from the germline V gene are MNHEY and SVGAGI. With 2 bases removed from V and 2 bases from J, the gap between germline ends came to 12 bases. CDR3 length equals 16 residues. The CDR3 DNA follows: TGTGCCAGCAGTTACCGTTCGGGGGGTACTAATGAAAAACTGTTTTTT. Protein: CASSYRSGGTNEKLFF.

The sample holds a few counts of this clonotype. The chain has TRBV3-1 and TRBJ2-1; no clear D. The CDR3 contains 15 residues. The V and J ends lost 0 bases and 3 bases respectively, with 9 bases between them. Germline V gene lookup returns CDR1 LGHDT and CDR2 YNNKEL (reference sequence). This CDR3 is CASSQDSSVYNEQFF. The CDR3 coding sequence is TGTGCCAGCAGCCAAGATTCGTCGGTCTACAATGAGCAGTTCTTC.

This clonotype was counted only a few times. The chain is built from TRBV6-2 or TRBV6-3 and TRBJ1-2; D is unresolved. The V end lost 1 base, the J end lost 0 bases, and 12 bases lay between the germline ends. The CDR3 runs 16 residues. CDR1 is MNHEY, CDR2 SVGEGT, per germline. The DNA of the CDR3 is TGTGCCAGCAGTTACTTTCGGACGGATCCTAACTATGGCTACACCTTC. It translates to CASSYFRTDPNYGYTF.